This TCR beta chain comes out of a study of cytomegalovirus exposure and HLA in healthy donors (dated by TCRdb to 2016 to 2017). Some background on the complete study: In an earlier analysis of several hundred of the donors, about 270 Gb of sequence data and approximately 120 million unique TCR beta sequences from about 180 million T cells were reported. To predict cytomegalovirus infection status, the study combined high-throughput TCR immunosequencing, statistical association of individual TCRs with disease status, and machine learning. In addition to the first cohort of 500 to 850 subjects, a separate validation cohort of 130 or so different subjects was used. A later analysis re-analyzed previously published TCR beta repertoires from 600 to 850 donors and added high-resolution HLA genotyping to study TCR occurrence patterns. The study profiled the T cell repertoires of approximately 700 subjects by immunosequencing and related them to cytomegalovirus serostatus. The aim of the study was to test whether cataloging public T cell receptors could identify signatures of past pathogen exposure. The later analysis used no new phenotypic data to find candidate immune exposures, relying instead on TCR beta sequences and their occurrence across donors. Four to six DR-DQ haplotypes were handled as single units for association and clustering, since linkage in the cohort was strong. Among 398 genotyped donors of the cohort, an average of approximately 240,000 unique TCR beta nucleotide sequences was sequenced per donor, of which about 20% were non-productive. Typing coverage differed by locus: A, B, C, DRB1 and DQB1 were typed in roughly 620-630 donors, DQA1 in around 500, DPA1 in 600 to 610, and DPB1 in 450 to 490. All discovery cohort repertoires had been generated using a single sequencing platform. Of the 300 to 500 genotyped donors, approximately 81% were placed in the genetic ancestry cluster associated with self-reported Caucasian donors. Approximately 300 gigabases of sequencing data and roughly 80 million unique TCR sequences made up an early release that covered around 640 HLA-typed donors. Both class I and class II loci were covered by HLA typing, at four-digit resolution. A later genetic analysis used genome-wide SNP genotypes for about 60% of the roughly 700 donors, treating that subset as a discovery cohort. Donor age, sex, ethnicity and CMV serostatus were collected together with the repertoire data. In an earlier analysis of a few hundred of the donors, high-throughput TCR beta sequencing was used to judge whether each TCR beta V gene segment behaved as functional or pseudogenic.

The investigation overall reported the following: The cohort was sequenced for TCR beta chains only, and without alpha or paired-chain data the features that could be detected were limited. Some IMGT-functional V segments, including TRBV6-2 and TRBV6-3, could not be told apart with the 87-base-pair reads, so those segments were excluded. In a later analysis, some 17,000 TCR beta sequences were associated with specific HLA alleles at a false discovery rate of 0.05. A few of the identified cytomegalovirus-associated TCR beta chains were confirmed in vitro to be specific for cytomegalovirus antigens. The classifier was reported to diagnose cytomegalovirus status with high specificity and sensitivity in both the original and validation cohorts. A group of highly shared sequence variants was considered likely to be a technical artifact of the sequencing pipeline. Immune exposure information for the cohort was limited to CMV serostatus. According to a later genetic analysis, donors in an Asian-associated ancestry cluster had fewer N-insertions in productive TCRs than the roughly 670-donor mean. Most TCR sequences were seen in very few donors, while some public TCRs were found in many individuals. Assigning TCR associations to individual alleles was difficult when HLA alleles, especially DR and DQ, strongly co-occurred. In the study, approximately 150 TCR beta chains were listed as associated with cytomegalovirus. A later analysis found that most CMV-associated TCR beta chains appeared HLA-restricted, with HLA associations seemingly driven largely by CMV exposure. A further reported finding was that TCR beta sequences accurately predicted the HLA-A and HLA-B alleles for most subjects in the first cohort. Correlated functional status among segregating V segments might be attributable to linkage disequilibrium, but an unknown experimental factor could not be ruled out. The authors suggested that the approach could potentially be generalized to other disease states and immunological phenotypes. In an earlier analysis of some 500 of the donors, most TCR beta V segments appeared in productive rearrangements about 87% or about 30% of the time, broadly matching IMGT annotations. A later analysis reported that several top co-occurrence clusters appeared linked to parvovirus B19, influenza, CMV and Epstein-Barr virus. Because counts were too low, roughly 16 rarely observed V segments, including chromosome 9 orphons, were excluded from the earlier analysis of around 640 of the donors. A later analysis found that TCR association rates varied across HLA loci, with DRB1 alleles showing the most associated TCRs and HLA-C alleles the fewest. A later genetic analysis associated a missense DCLRE1C variant with V-gene and J-gene trimming of TCR beta chains, and an independent cohort replicated the association. Presence/absence analyses assumed roughly uniform sequencing depth across donors, an assumption that may not hold. In a later analysis, HLA-associated TCR beta chains showed more clonal expansion and lower generation probabilities than non-associated chains that were equally common. Because HLA typing was unavailable for some donors at each locus, only the typed subset was used in association tests.

Concerning this clone: The antigen it binds to is not known. Per-base quality was not reported, and no clone a single base away is much larger than it.

The CDR1 and CDR2 encoded by the germline V gene are SQVTM and ANQGSEA. V was cut back by 6 bases and J by 7 bases, leaving a gap of 15 bases between them. Spanning cysteine to phenylalanine, the CDR3 consists of 12 amino acids. Kept here is only the CDR3 DNA, which spans 36 bases and is read in frame from base 1. In total, about 650 healthy bone marrow donors made up the cohort. At the time of sampling, all cohort members were nominally healthy, though unrecorded immune exposures were likely present. The donor was CMV seronegative and was included in the group of a few hundred seronegative cohort members. Every donor gave a peripheral blood sample, and the peripheral blood mononuclear cells from that sample were used for TCR beta sequencing. Genomic DNA extraction from the blood cell samples was performed with the Qiagen DNeasy Blood Extraction Kit. The library came from the immunoSEQ multiplex PCR assay. For the multiplex PCR, a mixture combining 60 forward primers for TCR Vbeta segments and 13 reverse primers for TCR Jbeta segments was used. A multiplex PCR assay on genomic DNA amplified the CDR3 region of rearranged TCR beta genes. Amplified TCR beta libraries were sequenced as 87-base-pair reads on the Illumina HiSeq System. On the study's bioinformatics: In a later analysis, around 80 million unique TCR beta chains were counted across the 500 to 850 repertoires, and roughly 11 million of these chains were shared by at least two donors. A nearest-neighbor algorithm error-corrected the raw reads and collapsed the reads into unique sequences, merging closely related sequences to remove PCR and sequencing errors. To assign V, D and J gene segments, CDR3 sequences were aligned to IMGT reference sequences. For a sequence to be retained, a match of at least six nucleotides to both a V gene segment and a J gene segment was required. Rearrangements were classified as productive when the CDR3 lacked stop codons and remained in frame with V and J, and all other rearrangements were classified as non-productive. Following IMGT convention, CDR3 was defined as the stretch from the second conserved V-encoded cysteine up to the conserved J-encoded phenylalanine. The earlier analysis of fewer than 700 of the donors excluded sequences that lacked an unambiguous match to a single V gene segment. An earlier analysis of a few hundred of the donors classified V segments as functional when productive rearrangements were above 56.7% and as segregating when the standard deviation between donors was above 5%. A statistical classification framework was built to diagnose cytomegalovirus status from the catalog of TCR beta chain sequences. In a later analysis, TCR nucleotide sequences were compared against IMGT/GENE-DB human TR gene sequences so that V and J genes could be assigned. The TCRdist pipeline was used in a later analysis to assign CDR3 sequences and most-parsimonious VDJ recombination scenarios. In a later analysis, each TCR beta chain was defined by its CDR3 amino acid sequence together with its V-gene family, and reads without a unique V-gene family were excluded. A later analysis removed 592 highly shared, low-generation-probability nucleotide sequences to deal with suspected cross-contamination and a sequencing artifact. In a later analysis, a clonal expansion index for each public chain was calculated from normalized within-repertoire ranks of inferred template counts. Generation probabilities in a later analysis came from a VDJ recombination model fitted to out-of-frame rearrangements, and those results were checked against IGoR. In a later analysis, hypergeometric tests were used to score TCR-TCR, TCR-HLA and TCR-CMV co-occurrence, with a repertoire-size bias correction applied to TCR pairs. In a later analysis, false discovery rates were estimated by permuting HLA or CMV assignments 20 times. In a later analysis, co-occurring TCRs were grouped with DBSCAN, and TCRdist sequence similarity was added when clustering was performed within HLA-allele-positive subsets. Repertoires with fewer than 30,000 or more than 120,000 public chains, plus five repertoires with anomalous nucleotide sharing, were excluded from co-occurrence clustering. Imported from immuneACCESS, the table was reduced by TCRdb to in-frame sequences with V and J called. These copies leave out some clones; in studies compared against another copy, an unresolved V gene accounts for under half, and the cause of the remainder is not known. V, J and clone size reflect that table, while D and trimming were determined from the DNA. For this sample the table gives 150,000 to 200,000 clones, of which 79% were detected only once. The top ten hold about 2.5% of the sample.

Source material: PBMCs. In this chain, TRBV29-1 is recombined with TRBJ1-2; the D segment cannot be called with confidence. The clonotype was recovered from a woman aged 50 to 60 in good health and CMV-seronegative. The CDR3 region reads CSVALLLSGYTF. The nucleotides are TGCAGCGTGGCCCTACTACTATCTGGCTACACCTTC.